Listed here are 29 T cell receptor beta chains from one sample, sequenced in a study of CD8 T cells in ankylosing spondylitis. TCRdb recomputed calls from the 5' RACE reads with MiXCR, one row per CDR3 protein. The sample contains tens of thousands of distinct CDR3 sequences, around 27% of which appear only once. Sequencing was carried out using blood, either unsorted or a sorted T cell fraction (not recorded which). Every receptor here comes from a male donor with ankylosing spondylitis or in good health (not recorded which).

The chain is built from TRBV5-1 and TRBJ1-5; D not certain. Germline loops: CDR1 SGHRS, CDR2 YFSETQ. This CDR3 region has 14 residues. Trimming removed 0 bases at V and 4 bases at J, with 8 bases between. The CDR3: CASSLVGENQPQHF. In DNA, the CDR3 is TGCGCCAGCAGCTTGGTGGGTGAGAATCAGCCCCAGCATTTT.

The chain joins TRBV6-1 to TRBJ2-7, with D maybe TRBD1 (6 bases). The CDR3 totals 15 residues. Germline CDR1 reads MNHNS; CDR2 reads SASEGT. Trimming took 5 bases from V and 4 from J, leaving 18 bases between them. The CDR3: CASSPRGEVIYEQYV. In DNA form, the CDR3 reads TGTGCCAGCAGTCCCAGGGGAGAGGTAATATACGAGCAGTACGTC.

Only a few counts were recorded for this clonotype. The V and J genes are TRBV20-1 and TRBJ2-7, with D perhaps matching TRBD1 (8 bases). This CDR3 contains 14 residues. CDR1 and CDR2 (germline): DFQATT, SNEGSKA (reference sequence). Trimming took off 6 bases at V and 6 bases at J, with 21 bases between the two ends. The CDR3 region is CSAQTGEGNFEQYV. The CDR3 coding sequence is TGCAGTGCCCAGACAGGGGAGGGGAATTTCGAGCAGTACGTC.

The chain carries TRBV20-1 and TRBJ2-3; D unclear. V was pared by 5 bases and J by 6 bases, with 24 bases between. Germline V gene data show CDR1 as DFQATT and CDR2 as SNEGSKA (reference sequence). This CDR3 contains 16 residues. The chain's CDR3 is CSAPSFGLPPEDTQYF. The CDR3 DNA follows: TGCAGTGCTCCGTCTTTTGGGCTTCCCCCTGAGGATACGCAGTATTTT.

This clonotype came up many times. The chain combines TRBV20-1 with TRBJ2-5, with 8 bases that match TRBD2. The trim removed 1 base at V and 1 base at J, leaving 17 bases unmatched. The length of the CDR3 is 19 residues. Looked up from germline, CDR1 is DFQATT and CDR2 is SNEGSKA (reference sequence). The CDR3 DNA is TGCAGTGCTAGAGGAGCAGGTACTAGCGGAATGTATATCCAAGAGACCCAGTACTTC. It is translated as CSARGAGTSGMYIQETQYF.

This clonotype was seen a handful of times. As DNA, the CDR3 is TGCGCCAGCAGCACCGAACCTAGAAATACGCAGTATTTT. It is translated as CASSTEPRNTQYF. This chain uses TRBV5-1 with TRBJ2-3, with D unresolved. The CDR3 runs to 13 residues. Germline V lookup: CDR1 SGHRS, CDR2 YFSETQ. V gave up 4 bases and J gave up 7 bases, with 13 bases separating them. Variable domain in full (rest from reference TRBV5-1 and TRBJ2-3): KAGVTQTPRYLIKTRGQQVTLSCSPISGHRSVSWYQQTPGQGLQFLFEYFSETQRNKGNFPGRFSGRQFSNSRSEMNVSTLELGDSALYLCASSTEPRNTQYFGPGTRLTVL.

The J gene is TRBJ2-7, the V gene TRBV5-1; D is unresolved. CDR1 SGHRS and CDR2 YFSETQ come from the germline V gene. This CDR3 contains 14 residues. V dropped 0 bases and J dropped 0 bases, with 7 bases sitting between them. The DNA of the CDR3 is TGCGCCAGCAGCTTGGATATTGGCTCCTACGAGCAGTACGTC. Translating it yields CASSLDIGSYEQYV.

This sequence joins TRBV4-2 and TRBJ1-4; D is unresolved. In germline, CDR1 is LGHNA, CDR2 YNFKEQ. Trimming took 4 bases from V and 7 from J, leaving 10 bases between them. This CDR3 comprises 13 residues. In DNA, the CDR3 is TGTGCCAGCAGCCCCCGGACGAGTGAAAAACTGTTTTTT. Its translation is CASSPRTSEKLFF.

This chain joins TRBV20-1 and TRBJ1-5; D gene ambiguous. The CDR3 runs to 9 residues. Germline-derived CDR1 and CDR2 are DFQATT and SNEGSKA (reference sequence). V lost 5 bases and J lost 12, with 8 bases in between. The CDR3 spells CSALKLQHF. CDR3 DNA sequence: TGCAGTGCTTTAAAACTCCAGCATTTT.

This clonotype was detected a few times. The rearrangement uses TRBV25-1 and TRBJ2-1, with D possibly TRBD1 on 6 matching bases. From germline, CDR1 is MGHDK and CDR2 SYGVNS. Between the trimmed V and J ends, which lost 4 bases and 9 bases, there was a span of 13 bases. The CDR3 covers 13 residues. The DNA for the CDR3 is TGTGCCAGCAGTGGACCCGGGACACCTGAGCAGTTCTTC. It encodes CASSGPGTPEQFF.

This rearrangement joins TRBV20-1 to TRBJ2-3; tentative D call: TRBD2 (6 bases). With 3 bases removed from V and 4 bases from J, the gap between germline ends came to 17 bases. The length of the CDR3 is 15 residues. Looked up from germline, CDR1 is DFQATT and CDR2 is SNEGSKA (reference sequence). The CDR3 bases are TGCAGTGCTAGCCAACCAGGAGGGTACCCAGATACGCAGTATTTT. Its protein product is CSASQPGGYPDTQYF.

This clonotype was seen more than once but under ten times. The chain recombines TRBV15 with TRBJ1-2, with TRBD1 matching over 10 bases. Germline values: CDR1 LNHNV, CDR2 YYDKDF (reference sequence). This CDR3 is built from 13 residues. Losses at the gene ends were 5 bases for V and 5 bases for J; bases not matched to a gene: 2. CDR3 region: CATSSGQGYGYTF. For the CDR3, the DNA is TGTGCCACCAGCTCGGGACAGGGGTATGGCTACACCTTC.

This clonotype was counted between two and nine times. V is TRBV7-3 and J is TRBJ2-7; D is unclear. The CDR3 loop spans 13 amino acids. Germline loops: CDR1 SGHTA, CDR2 FQGTGA. V was trimmed by 2 bases and J by 4 bases, leaving 9 bases between them. The CDR3 loop reads CASSLSRNYEQYF. CDR3 DNA sequence: TGTGCCAGCAGCTTATCCCGAAATTACGAGCAGTACTTC. The full variable domain, completed using reference TRBV7-3 and TRBJ2-7, is GAGVSQTPSNKVTEKGKYVELRCDPISGHTALYWYRQSLGQGPEFLIYFQGTGAADDSGLPNDRFFAVRPEGSVSTLKIQRTERGDSAVYLCASSLSRNYEQYFGPGTRLTVT.

The J gene is TRBJ2-5, the V gene TRBV20-1; the match to TRBD2 covers 8 bases. V dropped 4 bases and J dropped 4; count of bases not matched to a gene: 8. This CDR3 spans 14 amino acids. Germline V lookup: CDR1 DFQATT, CDR2 SNEGSKA (reference sequence). CDR3 in amino acids: CSATGGVPRETQYF. CDR3 DNA: TGCAGTGCTACCGGGGGGGTTCCCCGAGAGACCCAGTACTTC.

The rearrangement joins TRBV5-4 to TRBJ1-1; 7 nucleotides line up with TRBD1. The CDR3 extends over 14 amino acids. V lost 4 bases to trimming and J lost 0 bases; unmatched junction nucleotides: 3. From germline, CDR1 is SGHNT and CDR2 YYREEE (reference sequence). CDR3 nucleotide sequence: TGTGCCAGCAGCCACGACAGGGTGAACACTGAAGCTTTCTTT. Translation gives CASSHDRVNTEAFF.

The J gene is TRBJ2-5, the V gene TRBV10-1; 10 bases fit TRBD1. Trimming cost V 5 bases and J 3 bases; bases outside gene matches: 6. This CDR3 has 15 residues. Germline V gene lookup returns CDR1 WNHNN and CDR2 SYGVQD (reference sequence). In DNA form, the CDR3 reads TGCGCCAGCAGTTCGGACAGGGGGGAGAAAGAGACCCAGTACTTC. Protein product: CASSSDRGEKETQYF.

This clonotype was seen more than once but under ten times. The chain couples TRBV20-1 to TRBJ2-3, with D perhaps matching TRBD1 (5 bases). The CDR3 consists of 12 residues. The V gene lost 3 bases and the J gene lost 3 bases, with 7 bases spanning the gap. The germline V gene encodes CDR1 DFQATT and CDR2 SNEGSKA (reference sequence). In nucleotides, the CDR3 is TGCAGTGCTAGGGGGCGGACAGATACGCAGTATTTT. This gives the protein CSARGRTDTQYF.

This clonotype was counted a few times. The chain uses TRBV4-2 and TRBJ2-3, with D possibly matching TRBD2 (6 bases). Germline-derived CDR1 and CDR2 are LGHNA and YNFKEQ. This CDR3 region has 15 residues. The V gene lost 3 bases and the J gene lost 3 bases, with 13 bases spanning the gap. This CDR3 is CASSQGRSATDTQYF. As DNA, the CDR3 is TGTGCCAGCAGCCAGGGGAGGTCTGCGACAGATACGCAGTATTTT.

This clonotype was seen a few times. Here the CDR3 reads CATSIGAGMGDYGYTF. The CDR3, as DNA: TGTGCCACCAGCATAGGGGCAGGGATGGGAGACTATGGCTACACCTTC. This chain uses TRBV15 with TRBJ1-2, with D maybe TRBD1 (5 bases). The V end was cut by 4 bases, the J end by 3 bases, with 18 bases between. Germline V CDR1 and CDR2: LNHNV, YYDKDF (reference sequence). The CDR3 covers 16 residues.

This clonotype was observed a few times. The chain employs TRBV4-1 and TRBJ2-1, with a possible D match to TRBD1 (6 bases). Germline loops: CDR1 MGHRA, CDR2 YSYEKL. CDR3 length equals 16 residues. Trimming pared 2 bases from V and 1 base from J, leaving 12 bases between. CDR3 loop: CASSQTGHRSYNEQFF. The CDR3 DNA is TGCGCCAGCAGCCAAACGGGACACAGATCCTACAATGAGCAGTTCTTC.

This clonotype showed up just a few times. This chain links TRBV3-1 with TRBJ1-1; a weak D match, TRBD1 (5 bases). The germline V gene has CDR1 LGHDT and CDR2 YNNKEL (reference sequence). V was cut by 3 bases and J by 0 bases, with 11 bases left in between. The CDR3 contains 15 residues. CDR3 region: CASSQGTAMNTEAFF. In DNA, the CDR3 is TGTGCCAGCAGCCAGGGGACGGCAATGAACACTGAAGCTTTCTTT.

This clonotype was seen just once. The J gene is TRBJ1-1, the V gene TRBV5-1, with D possibly TRBD1 on 6 matching bases. Germline values: CDR1 SGHRS, CDR2 YFSETQ. CDR3 length: 14 residues. The V end lost 7 bases, the J end lost 0 bases, and 13 bases lay between the germline ends. The CDR3: CASGGGSMNTEAFF. DNA for the CDR3: TGCGCCAGCGGAGGGGGTTCGATGAACACTGAAGCTTTCTTT.

V usage is TRBV15 and J usage is TRBJ1-4; D perhaps matches TRBD1 (6 bases). Germline-derived CDR1 and CDR2 are LNHNV and YYDKDF (reference sequence). This CDR3 has 18 amino acids. Trimming took off 0 bases at V and 4 bases at J, with 18 bases between the two ends. CDR3 sequence: CATSRDLRQAIRNEKLFF. The DNA for the CDR3 is TGTGCCACCAGCAGAGATCTGAGACAGGCGATCCGTAATGAAAAACTGTTTTTT.

The chain recombines TRBV7-8 with TRBJ2-3; D is undetermined. Trimming removed 0 bases at V and 5 bases at J, with 6 bases between. This CDR3 region has 13 residues. The V gene's germline CDR1 is SGHVS and CDR2 FQNEAQ. CDR3 sequence reads: CASSLALEDTQYF. The CDR3 nucleotides are TGTGCCAGCAGCTTAGCGCTAGAAGATACGCAGTATTTT. Drawing the rest from reference TRBV7-8 and TRBJ2-3, the complete variable domain is GAGVSQSPRYKVAKRGQDVALRCDPISGHVSLFWYQQALGQGPEFLTYFQNEAQLDKSGLPSDRFFAERPEGSVSTLKIQRTQQEDSAVYLCASSLALEDTQYFGPGTRLTVL.

This clonotype was picked up a small number of times. The DNA for the CDR3 is TGCGCCAGCAGCTTGAACGCTGGGGCCAACGTCCTGACTTTC. It encodes CASSLNAGANVLTF. The gene calls are TRBV5-1 and TRBJ2-6; no definite D call. Trimming took off 1 base at V and 2 bases at J, with 4 bases between the two ends. Germline-derived CDR1 and CDR2 are SGHRS and YFSETQ. This CDR3 has 14 residues.

This clonotype was seen a handful of times. The V call is TRBV5-1, the J call TRBJ2-7; D might be TRBD1 (5 bases). The CDR3 runs 14 residues. Deletions cut 0 bases from V and 5 bases from J, with 12 bases between. Looked up from germline, CDR1 is SGHRS and CDR2 is YFSETQ. The CDR3 DNA is TGCGCCAGCAGCTTGGCACAGGCCTACGACGAGCAGTACTTC. Amino acids: CASSLAQAYDEQYF.

This clonotype has more than one count but fewer than ten. The chain couples TRBV5-1 to TRBJ2-3; D might be TRBD1 or TRBD2, each matching 5 bases. Trimming removed 1 base at V and 0 bases at J, with 12 bases between. The CDR3 sequence is 16 residues long. Germline lookup yields CDR1 SGHRS and CDR2 YFSETQ. The CDR3 region has the DNA TGCGCCAGCAGCTTGTCCGGGACGCCAAGCACAGATACGCAGTATTTT. Residues: CASSLSGTPSTDTQYF.

This chain links TRBV7-6 with TRBJ2-7; D is uncertain. CDR3 size: 14 residues. Germline CDR1 is SGHVS and CDR2 is FNYEAQ. V lost 5 bases and J 3 bases, leaving 14 bases between the germline ends. The chain's CDR3 is CASSPTNRGYEQYF. The CDR3 nucleotides read TGTGCCAGCAGCCCCACTAACCGAGGCTACGAGCAGTACTTC.

This clonotype appeared a few times. The V and J genes are TRBV20-1 and TRBJ2-5; 7 bases agree with TRBD2. Trimming cost V 7 bases and J 3 bases; bases outside gene matches: 17. CDR3 length: 16 amino acids. Germline V gives CDR1 DFQATT, CDR2 SNEGSKA (reference sequence). As DNA, the CDR3 is TGCAGTGTCCCGGGACTAAAGGCTTGGCCTGAAGAGACCCAGTACTTC. It translates to CSVPGLKAWPEETQYF.